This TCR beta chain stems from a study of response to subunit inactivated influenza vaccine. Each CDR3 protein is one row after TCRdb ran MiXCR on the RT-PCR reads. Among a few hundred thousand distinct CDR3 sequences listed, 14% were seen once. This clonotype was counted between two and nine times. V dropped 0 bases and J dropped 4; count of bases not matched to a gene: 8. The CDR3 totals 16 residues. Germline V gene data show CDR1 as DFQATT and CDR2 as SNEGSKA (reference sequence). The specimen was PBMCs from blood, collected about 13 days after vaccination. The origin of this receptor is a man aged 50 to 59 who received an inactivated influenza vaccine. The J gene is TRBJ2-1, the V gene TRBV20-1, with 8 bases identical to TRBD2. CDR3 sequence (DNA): TGCAGTGCTAGAGATCCGAGGTCGGGGGGGTACAATGAGCAGTTCTTC. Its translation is CSARDPRSGGYNEQFF.